These 27 T cell receptor beta chains originate from one sample sequenced in a study of cytomegalovirus exposure and HLA in healthy donors. Both 60 Vbeta primers and 13 Jbeta primers went into the PCR. The assay was immunoSEQ multiplex PCR, and TCRdb's table has in-frame clones only and misses some. The sample contains about 130,000 clones, 79% of which appear only once. The sample taken for sequencing was PBMCs. These receptor sequences come from a man aged 40-55 years in good health and CMV-seropositive.

This rearrangement joins TRBV6-5 to TRBJ2-5; D might be TRBD2 (5 bases). The J call could be wrong; TRBJ2-7 is a better fit for the DNA end. CDR1 is MNHEY and CDR2 is SVGAGI in the germline V gene. The CDR3 contains 13 residues. The CDR3 DNA reads as TGTGCCAGCAGACCTCCTTGGGCGGGCGAGCAGTACTTC. This translates into CASRPPWAGEQYF.

This clone was recorded once. V gene TRBV19 combines with J gene TRBJ2-5, with 7 bases that match TRBD1. The J call may not be correct, given that the DNA end is closer to TRBJ2-7. Germline values: CDR1 LNHDA, CDR2 SQIVND (reference sequence). The CDR3 loop spans 12 amino acids. CDR3 sequence: CASSGTVGEQYF. For the CDR3, the DNA is TGTGCCAGTAGCGGGACAGTCGGCGAGCAGTACTTC.

This clone showed up just once. The chain has TRBV6-1 and TRBJ2-1; 14 nucleotides line up with TRBD2. V was pared by 8 bases and J by 4 bases, with 1 base of the junction left unmatched. The germline V gene encodes CDR1 MNHNS and CDR2 SASEGT. This CDR3 has 14 residues. In DNA, the CDR3 is TGTGCCAGCCGGACTAGCGGGAGGTACAATGAGCAGTTCTTC. Translating gives CASRTSGRYNEQFF.

For the CDR3, the DNA is TGCAGCGTTGCGGCTAGCGGGAGGGGTGAGCAGTACTTC. The encoded protein is CSVAASGRGEQYF. V and J are TRBV29-1 and TRBJ2-7, with TRBD2 matching over 12 bases. V was pared by 4 bases and J by 7 bases, with 5 bases of the junction left unmatched. Germline CDR1 SQVTM, CDR2 ANQGSEA. CDR3 length: 13 amino acids.

The chain employs TRBV27 and TRBJ2-5; 7 nucleotides align to TRBD2. The DNA end favors TRBJ2-7, so the J call may be wrong. CDR1 and CDR2 from the germline V gene are MNHEY and SMNVEV (reference sequence). The length of the CDR3 is 15 residues. The DNA of the CDR3 is TGTGCCAGCAGTTCTGGACTAGGAGAGCCTCTCGAGCAGTACTTC. Translated: CASSSGLGEPLEQYF.

CDR3 amino acids: CASSSIAHLSYNEQFF. In DNA form, the CDR3 reads TGTGCCAGCAGCAGTATAGCGCACCTATCCTACAATGAGCAGTTCTTC. The V gene is TRBV27, the J gene TRBJ2-1, with D possibly TRBD2 on 5 matching bases. The CDR3 runs to 16 residues. Germline V gene sequence: CDR1 MNHEY, CDR2 SMNVEV (reference sequence). V lost 6 bases and J 1 base, leaving 16 bases between the germline ends.

The gene calls are TRBV25-1 and TRBJ2-2, with a possible D match to TRBD2 (5 bases). The V gene's germline CDR1 is MGHDK and CDR2 SYGVNS. CDR3 length: 14 residues. Trimming pared 8 bases from V and 11 bases from J, leaving 21 bases between. The CDR3 region has the DNA TGTGCCAGCGCCGGGCTCACCTTGGACTCCGAGCTGTTTTTT. The encoded protein is CASAGLTLDSELFF.

The rearrangement joins TRBV28 to TRBJ1-1; D call uncertain. V lost 8 bases and J lost 5, with 15 bases in between. This CDR3 region has 13 residues. The germline CDR1 and CDR2 sequences are MDHEN and SYDVKM. For the CDR3, the DNA is TGTGCCAGCCCCCCTCCGGCCGGGACTGAAGCTTTCTTT. Protein product: CASPPPAGTEAFF.

A note on this clone: Sequence at one end of the junction differs from germline and may be a read error. This specimen includes other DNA sequences encoding the same CDR3. This chain connects TRBV7-9 to TRBJ1-1; 8 nucleotides align to TRBD1. CDR1 is SEHNR and CDR2 is FQNEAQ in the germline V gene (reference sequence). CDR3 length: 16 amino acids. CDR3 protein: CASSFSQGAGKTEAFF. DNA of the CDR3: TGTGCCAGCAGCTTTTCCCAGGGGGCAGGTAAGACTGAAGCTTTCTTC.

The genes are TRBV5-1 and TRBJ2-1, with TRBD1 matching over 7 bases. Germline CDR1 SGHRS, CDR2 YFSETQ. V lost 1 base, J lost 0 bases, and 7 bases stayed unmatched. CDR3 length: 17 amino acids. In nucleotides, the CDR3 is TGCGCCAGCAGCTTGAGAACAGGGGCTAGCTCCTACAATGAGCAGTTCTTC. This codes for CASSLRTGASSYNEQFF.

CDR3 loop: CAWSRRGTGELFF. In DNA, the CDR3 is TGTGCCTGGAGTAGGAGGGGAACCGGGGAGCTGTTTTTT. The V call is TRBV30, the J call TRBJ2-2; tentative D call: TRBD2 (6 bases). The CDR3 consists of 13 residues. Germline CDR1 reads GTSNPN; CDR2 reads SVGIG (reference sequence). The V and J ends lost 2 bases and 5 bases respectively, with 9 bases between them.

The V gene is TRBV25-1, the J gene TRBJ2-1, with TRBD1 matching 8 bases. The length of the CDR3 is 12 residues. The V and J ends lost 11 bases and 3 bases, in that order; junction bases with no gene match: 3. Germline V CDR1 and CDR2: MGHDK, SYGVNS. The CDR3 here is CAGQGNYNEQFF. The CDR3 region has the DNA TGTGCCGGACAGGGAAACTACAATGAGCAGTTCTTC. Filled out from reference TRBV25-1 and TRBJ2-1, the complete variable domain reads EADIYQTPRYLVIGTGKKITLECSQTMGHDKMYWYQQDPGMELHLIHYSYGVNSTEKGDLSSESTVSRIRTEHFPLTLESARPSHTSQYLCAGQGNYNEQFFGPGTRLTVL.

The genes are TRBV6-1 and TRBJ2-1, with D perhaps TRBD2 (6 bases). The CDR3 is 15 residues long. Germline CDR1 MNHNS, CDR2 SASEGT. The V gene lost 1 base and the J gene lost 0 bases, with 7 bases spanning the gap. The CDR3 DNA reads TGTGCCAGCAGTGAAGGTAGCGGCTCCTACAATGAGCAGTTCTTC. This encodes CASSEGSGSYNEQFF.

This chain joins TRBV2 and TRBJ1-1; 7 nucleotides align to TRBD1. J lost 3 bases, V lost 8 bases, and 3 bases had no gene match. Germline V lookup: CDR1 SNHLY, CDR2 FYNNEI. CDR3 size: 12 residues. The DNA for the CDR3 is TGTGCCAGCGGGGACAGCTACACTGAAGCTTTCTTT. Its protein product is CASGDSYTEAFF.

The genes are TRBV6-1 and TRBJ1-1, with D hard to call. Trimming cost V 6 bases and J 3 bases, with 11 bases left between them. Germline CDR1 is MNHNS and CDR2 is SASEGT. This CDR3 has 13 amino acids. The CDR3 DNA follows: TGTGCCAGCAGGGCACTGGCGGACACTGAAGCTTTCTTT. Its protein is CASRALADTEAFF.

The chain recombines TRBV28 with TRBJ1-5; D might be TRBD1 (5 bases). This CDR3 spans 12 amino acids. Trimming left V 6 bases short and J 5 bases short, with 8 bases between. Germline lookup yields CDR1 MDHEN and CDR2 SYDVKM. Written as DNA, the CDR3 is TGTGCCAGCAGCTCGACAGATCAGCCCCAGCATTTT. Its protein is CASSSTDQPQHF.

V gene TRBV7-6 combines with J gene TRBJ1-3; possible D gene TRBD1, 6 bases. The CDR3 consists of 16 residues. Germline CDR1 and CDR2: SGHVS and FNYEAQ. The ends were cut back, 0 bases at V and 2 bases at J, with 11 bases in the middle. The chain's CDR3 is CASSLAGRGAGNTIYF. CDR3 sequence (DNA): TGTGCCAGCAGCTTAGCGGGCAGGGGAGCTGGAAACACCATATATTTT.

The gene calls are TRBV27 and TRBJ2-1, with D hard to call. The V end lost 6 bases, the J end lost 0 bases, and 6 bases lay between the germline ends. CDR1 is MNHEY, CDR2 SMNVEV, per germline (reference sequence). The CDR3 has 13 residues. In DNA, the CDR3 is TGTGCCAGCAGCCGGAGCTCCTACAATGAGCAGTTCTTC. This gives the protein CASSRSSYNEQFF.

This rearrangement joins TRBV6-1 to TRBJ1-5; 7 nucleotides match TRBD1. CDR3 length equals 14 residues. Germline V CDR1 and CDR2: MNHNS, SASEGT. V gave up 3 bases and J gave up 3 bases; unmatched junction bases: 2. The CDR3 loop is CASSERGHNQPQHF. The CDR3 region has the DNA TGTGCCAGCAGTGAGAGGGGGCACAATCAGCCCCAGCATTTT.

The chain recombines TRBV7-2 with TRBJ2-1; TRBD2 might be the D (6 bases). Deletions cut 2 bases from V and 7 bases from J, with 12 bases between. The CDR3 extends over 14 amino acids. Germline CDR1 is SGHTA and CDR2 is FQGNSA. In nucleotides, the CDR3 is TGTGCCAGCAGCTTATGGTTGGAGGGAAATGAGCAGTTCTTC. Amino acid sequence: CASSLWLEGNEQFF. Using reference TRBV7-2 and TRBJ2-1 for the parts outside the CDR3, the full variable domain is GAGVSQSPSNKVTEKGKDVELRCDPISGHTALYWYRQSLGQGLEFLIYFQGNSAPDKSGLPSDRFSAERTGGSVSTLTIQRTQQEDSAVYLCASSLWLEGNEQFFGPGTRLTVL.

The chain uses TRBV10-1 and TRBJ2-1; 7 nucleotides align to TRBD2. Losses at the gene ends were 3 bases for V and 12 bases for J; bases not matched to a gene: 5. Germline loops: CDR1 WNHNN, CDR2 SYGVQD (reference sequence). The CDR3 runs to 12 residues. The CDR3 loop is CASSDPGEGQFF. In nucleotides, the CDR3 is TGCGCCAGCAGTGACCCGGGGGAGGGGCAGTTCTTC.

The V gene is TRBV6-5, the J gene TRBJ2-3, with 11 bases fitting TRBD2. V lost 7 bases, J lost 5 bases, and 8 bases stayed unmatched. This CDR3 has 15 residues. From germline, CDR1 is MNHEY and CDR2 SVGAGI. The CDR3 DNA sequence: TGTGCCAGCACCCTGACTAGCGGGGTGGTAGATACGCAGTATTTT. It yields the protein CASTLTSGVVDTQYF.

This sequence joins TRBV19 and TRBJ1-5; the match to TRBD1 covers 10 bases. The CDR3 totals 13 residues. Germline V gene lookup returns CDR1 LNHDA and CDR2 SQIVND (reference sequence). As DNA, the CDR3 is TGTGTAGCTGGGACAGGGGATTTTCAGCCCCAGCATTTT. Protein: CVAGTGDFQPQHF.

The V and J genes are TRBV19 and TRBJ1-5; 7 positions agree with TRBD1. V trimming: 6 bases; J trimming: 3 bases; junction bases outside the gene matches: 2. CDR1 is LNHDA, CDR2 SQIVND, per germline (reference sequence). The CDR3 length is 13 residues. The CDR3 sequence is CASRGQNNQPQHF. In nucleotides, the CDR3 is TGTGCCAGTAGGGGACAGAACAATCAGCCCCAGCATTTT.

The CDR3 here is CASSYNRVVNEQFF. The CDR3 DNA is TGTGCCAGCAGTTACAACAGGGTTGTCAATGAGCAGTTCTTC. V usage is TRBV6-5 and J usage is TRBJ2-1; perhaps TRBD1 as D (6 bases). This CDR3 has 14 residues. The V and J ends lost 2 bases and 6 bases respectively, with 11 bases between them. From germline, CDR1 is MNHEY and CDR2 SVGAGI.

This rearrangement joins TRBV7-5 to TRBJ2-3; TRBD1 is the table's D call, not checked against the DNA. TRBV7-5 is marked as a pseudogene. This CDR3 region has 14 residues. The CDR3, as DNA: TGTGTCAGAAGCTTGGACAGTCTAAGGGATACGCAGTATTTT. Translation gives CVRSLDSLRDTQYF.

This clone was observed once. J is TRBJ1-2 and V is TRBV25-1, with unresolved D. This CDR3 is built from 16 residues. Germline CDR1 and CDR2: MGHDK and SYGVNS. Trimming removed 7 bases from V and 4 bases from J, with 22 bases in between. The CDR3 protein is CASTPATISPFYGYTF. The CDR3 DNA reads as TGTGCCAGCACCCCCGCGACAATTTCCCCTTTCTATGGCTACACCTTC.